A selection of T cell receptor beta chains follows, all from one sample in a study of blood T cell repertoires in COVID-19. TCRdb's copy holds only in-frame clones and misses some; the assay was immunoSEQ multiplex PCR. The sample carries about 170,000 clones, 82% recorded once. Sequenced input: peripheral blood. These receptors were collected from a woman in her 70s with acute or convalescent COVID-19. The CDR3 runs from the conserved cysteine through the conserved F or W. A D gene is named only where the DNA matches it firmly. Not every row has a clone size; where given, it reads once, few, many or a size class.

. TRBJ1-2 . TRBV2 TGTGCCAGCAGGGCCGGGCAGGGCTTCGGTGGCTACACCTTC CASRAGQGFGGYTF
. TRBJ2-3 . TRBV2 TGTGCCAGCAGTGAAGTCCTAACTACCACAGATACGCAGTATTTT CASSEVLTTTDTQYF
. TRBJ2-3 TRBD2 TRBV2 TGTGCCAGCGGGAGTAGCGGGAGAAGGACAGATACGCAGTATTTT CASGSSGRRTDTQYF
. TRBJ2-5 . TRBV24-1 TGTGCCACCAGTGATTTGTGGGACACCAGACAAGAGACCCAGTACTTC CATSDLWDTRQETQYF
. TRBJ1-1 . TRBV24-1 TGTGCCACCCAGGAGGAGAGGAACACTGAAGCTTTCTTT CATQEERNTEAFF
. TRBJ2-7 TRBD2 TRBV9 TGTGCCAGCAGCGTAGGTGGGGGGGACGAGCAGTACTTC CASSVGGGDEQYF
. TRBJ2-1 TRBD1 TRBV5-5 TGTGCCAGCAGACCGGGACAGGGGGGAGCATACAATGAGCAGTTCTTC CASRPGQGGAYNEQFF
once TRBJ1-1 . TRBV9 TGTGCCAGCAGCGTAGGGTTCGCCGCGCCTTTCTTT CASSVGFAAPFF
. TRBJ1-1 . TRBV11-3 TGTGCCAGCAGCTTAGATAATTCGGGGGGCCGAGGGAGGATGAACACTGAAGCTTTCTTT CASSLDNSGGRGRMNTEAFF
. TRBJ2-7 TRBD1 TRBV7-9 TGTGCCAGCAGCTTAGCCGGGACAGGGGGGCTATCCGGGGAGCAGTACTTC CASSLAGTGGLSGEQYF
. TRBJ1-2 TRBD1 TRBV19 TGTGCCAGCACAGACAGGGCGACCGGCTACACCTTC CASTDRATGYTF
once TRBJ2-5 . TRBV19 TGTGCCAGTAGTAAGGTGGGCCAGGGCGAGACCCAGTACTTC CASSKVGQGETQYF
. TRBJ1-5 TRBD1 TRBV18 TGTGCCAGCTCACCAATCGACAGGGGTTACGATCAGCCCCAGCATTTT CASSPIDRGYDQPQHF
few TRBJ1-5 TRBD1 TRBV19 TGTGCCTCGACCTCAGGGGGCGGGCAGCCCCAGCATTTT CASTSGGGQPQHF
few TRBJ1-5 TRBD1 TRBV20-1 TGCAGTGCGAGTCAGAGGGACAGGTTAAATCAGCCCCAGCATTTT CSASQRDRLNQPQHF
. TRBJ1-2 . TRBV5-5 TGTGCCAGCAGCTTGGAAAGGGGTGCTCCCTATGGCTACACCTTC CASSLERGAPYGYTF
. TRBJ1-1 TRBD1 TRBV6-6 TGTGCCAGCAGTTACGCCACCGGGACAGGGAACACTGAAGCTTTCTTT CASSYATGTGNTEAFF
. TRBJ2-1 . TRBV30 TGTGCCTGGAGTTTCAAAGGCGGGACAGCTTACAATGAGCAGTTCTTC CAWSFKGGTAYNEQFF
. TRBJ1-5 . TRBV7-6 TGTGCCAGCAGCTTAGGGGCAGAAAATCAGCCCCAGCATTTT CASSLGAENQPQHF
. TRBJ1-4 . TRBV9 TGTGCCAGCAGCGGTATTCAGGGGACGCCTAATGAAAAACTGTTTTTT CASSGIQGTPNEKLFF
. TRBJ2-1 TRBD2 TRBV6-2/TRBV6-3 TGTGCCAGCAGTACTAATAAGGGGGGACTTAGCGGGAGCGGCTACAATGAGCAGTTCTTC CASSTNKGGLSGSGYNEQFF
. TRBJ2-1 . TRBV12-3/TRBV12-4 TGTGCCAGCAGTACCCGACTAGGCGATGAGCAGTTCTTC CASSTRLGDEQFF
. TRBJ2-7 TRBD2 TRBV27 TGTGCCAGCAGTTTCGGAGCGGGGACTTACGAGCAGTACTTC CASSFGAGTYEQYF
. TRBJ2-1 . TRBV4-3 TGCGCCAGCAGCCAAGATGTTGCAGGGAATGAGCAGTTCTTC CASSQDVAGNEQFF
. TRBJ2-1 . TRBV28 TGTGCCAGCAGTTTGTATGGGGACACCAATCACAATGAGCAGTTCTTC CASSLYGDTNHNEQFF
. TRBJ2-2 . TRBV19 TGTGCCAGTAGTATTGGCGGGGGCAACACCGGGGAGCTGTTTTTT CASSIGGGNTGELFF
. TRBJ2-1 . TRBV12-3/TRBV12-4 TGTGCCAGCAGTTTAGAGGAGCAGCAGTTCTTC CASSLEEQQFF
. TRBJ2-1 . TRBV30 TGTGCCTGGAGTGGAGCGGCACAGGGCTCGATTGATGAGCAGTTCTTC CAWSGAAQGSIDEQFF
. TRBJ2-7 . TRBV3-1/TRBV3-2 TGTGCCAGCAGCCCAGGGGCTGCCGGGACCGCGTCCTACGAGCAGTACTTC CASSPGAAGTASYEQYF
few TRBJ1-3 . TRBV6-1 TGTGCCAGCAGTGAAAGTGGAGGCTCTGGAAACACCATATATTTT CASSESGGSGNTIYF
. TRBJ2-7 . TRBV15 TGTGCCACCAGTCCTATTGGCAGGTCCTACGAGCAGTACTTC CATSPIGRSYEQYF
. TRBJ2-7 TRBD1 TRBV7-8 TGTGCCAGCAGCAGAGACAGGGCGAGCTCCTACGAGCAGTACTTC CASSRDRASSYEQYF
. TRBJ2-2 . TRBV7-9 TGTGCCAGCAGCTTGAGCGCGGCCACCGGGGAGCTGTTTTTT CASSLSAATGELFF
. TRBJ1-1 TRBD1 TRBV5-8 TGTGCCAGCAGCTTAACCCCGACAGGGGGCTGGACTGAAGCTTTCTTT CASSLTPTGGWTEAFF
. TRBJ1-1 TRBD1 TRBV5-6 TGTGCCAGCAGCTTGCACAGGGGGGCAGGAACTGAAGCTTTCTTT CASSLHRGAGTEAFF
. TRBJ1-6 . TRBV7-9 TGTGCCAGCAGCGTACAGGATTCACCCCTCCACTTT CASSVQDSPLHF
once TRBJ1-2 . TRBV27 TGTGCCAGCAGTTTATGGGGCGATCGGCTCGATGGCTACACCTTC CASSLWGDRLDGYTF